This TCR beta chain was observed in a study of CD8+ T cells in alopecia areata. General study results and limits: Resident alphabeta T-cell populations of normal skin are likewise subject to sequencing in scalp samples.

The V and J ends lost 1 base and 1 base respectively, with 6 bases between them. This CDR3 spans 13 amino acids. CDR1 is GTSNPN and CDR2 is SVGIG in the germline V gene (reference sequence). A word on this clone: The antigen remains undetermined.

RNA, once extracted, was reverse transcribed into cDNA for use as the sequencing template. The method was immunoSEQ multiplex PCR; TCRdb's version includes in-frame clones alone and lacks a portion of them. The sample lists 130,000 or so clones, around 45% occurring once. Sequenced material: NKG2D-low CD8+ T cells sorted from blood. The gene calls are TRBV30 and TRBJ2-3; D perhaps matches TRBD1 (6 bases). The clonotype originates from a human donor with alopecia areata. This CDR3 is CAWSEGGTDTQYF. The CDR3 DNA reads as TGTGCCTGGAGTGAGGGGGGCACAGATACGCAGTATTTT.